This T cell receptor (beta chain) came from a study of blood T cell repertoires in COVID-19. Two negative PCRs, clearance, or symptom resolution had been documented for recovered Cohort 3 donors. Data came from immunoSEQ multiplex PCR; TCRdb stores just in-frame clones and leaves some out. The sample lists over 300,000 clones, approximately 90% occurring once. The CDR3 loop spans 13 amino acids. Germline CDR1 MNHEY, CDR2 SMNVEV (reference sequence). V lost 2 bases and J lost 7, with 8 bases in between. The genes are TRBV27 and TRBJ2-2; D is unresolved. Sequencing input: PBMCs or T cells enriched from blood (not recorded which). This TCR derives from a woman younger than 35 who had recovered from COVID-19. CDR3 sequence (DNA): TGTGCCAGCAGTTTACTTTCTAGCGGGGAGCTGTTTTTT. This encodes CASSLLSSGELFF.